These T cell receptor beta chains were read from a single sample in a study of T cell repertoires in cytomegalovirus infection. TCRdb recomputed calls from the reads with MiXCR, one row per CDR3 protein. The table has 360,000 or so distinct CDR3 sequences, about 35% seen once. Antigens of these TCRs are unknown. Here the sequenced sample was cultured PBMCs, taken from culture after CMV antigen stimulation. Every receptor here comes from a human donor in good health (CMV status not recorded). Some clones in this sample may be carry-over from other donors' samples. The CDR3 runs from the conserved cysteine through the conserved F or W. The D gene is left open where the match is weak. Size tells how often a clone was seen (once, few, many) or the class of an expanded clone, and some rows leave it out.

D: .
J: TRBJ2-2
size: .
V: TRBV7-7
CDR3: CASSLWTRAGGELFF
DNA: TGTGCTAGCAGCTTGTGGACCAGGGCTGGCGGGGAGCTGTTTTTT

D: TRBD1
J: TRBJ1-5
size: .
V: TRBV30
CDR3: CAWSVRDRGMGSNQPQHF
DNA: TGTGCCTGGAGTGTCCGGGACAGGGGCATGGGGAGCAATCAGCCCCAGCATTTT

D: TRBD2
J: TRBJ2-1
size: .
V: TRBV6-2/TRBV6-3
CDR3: CASSYRTSGRALENEQFF
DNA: TGTGCCAGCAGTTACAGGACTAGCGGGAGGGCCTTAGAAAATGAGCAGTTCTTC

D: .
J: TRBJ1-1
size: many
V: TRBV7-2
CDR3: CASSLDPVSKWAFF
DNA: TGTGCCAGCAGCTTAGATCCGGTTTCGAAGTGGGCTTTCTTT

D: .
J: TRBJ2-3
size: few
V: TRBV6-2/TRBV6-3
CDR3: CASKYNLAITDTQYF
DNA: TGTGCCAGCAAGTACAATCTAGCGATCACAGATACGCAGTATTTT

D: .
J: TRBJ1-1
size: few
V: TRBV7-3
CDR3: CASSLVGGASTEAFF
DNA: TGTGCCAGCAGCTTAGTGGGAGGGGCGAGCACTGAAGCTTTCTTT

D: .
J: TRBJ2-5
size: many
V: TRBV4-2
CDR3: CASSQGMGKETQYF
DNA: TGTGCCAGCAGCCAAGGGATGGGGAAAGAGACCCAGTACTTC

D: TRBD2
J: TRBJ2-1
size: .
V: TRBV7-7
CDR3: CASSLDLTSGSSYNEQFF
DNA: TGTGCTAGCAGCTTAGATTTGACTAGCGGTAGCTCCTACAATGAGCAGTTCTTC

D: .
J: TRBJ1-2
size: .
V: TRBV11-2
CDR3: CASSRPGRRAKGYGYTF
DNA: TGTGCCAGCAGCCGCCCAGGGCGCAGGGCAAAGGGCTATGGCTACACCTTC

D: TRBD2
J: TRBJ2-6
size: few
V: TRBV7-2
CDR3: CASSQMLAGEGSGANVLTF
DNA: TGTGCCAGCAGCCAGATGCTAGCGGGAGAGGGCTCTGGGGCCAACGTCCTGACTTTC

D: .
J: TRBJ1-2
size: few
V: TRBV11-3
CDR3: CASSLGGIGVFNYGYTF
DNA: TGTGCCAGCAGCTTAGGGGGGATAGGGGTCTTCAACTATGGCTACACCTTC

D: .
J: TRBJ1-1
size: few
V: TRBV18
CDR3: CASSPAQRGTGFLTEAFF
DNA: TGTGCCAGCTCACCCGCCCAGAGGGGAACAGGCTTCTTGACTGAAGCTTTCTTT

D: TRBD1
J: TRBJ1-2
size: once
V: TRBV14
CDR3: CASSQGQGLDGYTF
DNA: TGTGCCAGCAGCCAAGGACAGGGCTTGGATGGCTACACCTTC

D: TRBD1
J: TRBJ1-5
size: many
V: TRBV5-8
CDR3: CASSEYRGSNQPQHF
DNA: TGTGCCAGCAGCGAATACAGGGGTAGCAATCAGCCCCAGCATTTT

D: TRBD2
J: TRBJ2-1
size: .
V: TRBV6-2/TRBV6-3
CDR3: CASRIDGSSGTYNEQFF
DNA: TGTGCCAGCAGGATCGATGGGTCTAGCGGTACCTACAATGAGCAGTTCTTC

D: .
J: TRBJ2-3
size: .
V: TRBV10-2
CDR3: CASNSTDTQYF
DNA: TGCGCCAGCAATAGCACAGATACGCAGTATTTT

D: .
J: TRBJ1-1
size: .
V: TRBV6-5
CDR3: CASNPRRTTEAFF
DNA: TGTGCCAGCAACCCGAGAAGGACCACTGAAGCTTTCTTT

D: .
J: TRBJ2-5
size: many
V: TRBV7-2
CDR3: CASSLPTGGAETQYF
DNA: TGTGCCAGCAGCTTACCTACGGGGGGCGCAGAGACCCAGTACTTC

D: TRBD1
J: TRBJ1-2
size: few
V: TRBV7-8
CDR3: CASSPRGERGRSYYGYTF
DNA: TGTGCCAGCAGCCCTAGGGGAGAAAGGGGGCGATCCTACTATGGCTACACCTTC

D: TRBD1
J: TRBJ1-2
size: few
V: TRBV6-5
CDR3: CASSYWEQGADGYTF
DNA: TGTGCCAGCAGTTACTGGGAACAGGGGGCGGATGGCTACACCTTC

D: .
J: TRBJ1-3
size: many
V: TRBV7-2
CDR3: CASSLRGNTIYF
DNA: TGTGCCAGCAGCTTAAGGGGAAACACCATATATTTT

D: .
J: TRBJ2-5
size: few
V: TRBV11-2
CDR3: CASSLGRSQGSQYF
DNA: TGTGCCAGCAGCTTAGGGAGGAGCCAGGGATCCCAGTACTTC

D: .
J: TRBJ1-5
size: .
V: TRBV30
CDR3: CAWSRRGGINQPQHF
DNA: TGTGCCTGGAGTCGGAGGGGGGGGATCAATCAGCCCCAGCATTTT

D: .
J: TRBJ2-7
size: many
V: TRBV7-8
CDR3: CASSGRGLWHEQYF
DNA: TGTGCCAGCAGCGGCAGGGGATTGTGGCACGAGCAGTACTTC

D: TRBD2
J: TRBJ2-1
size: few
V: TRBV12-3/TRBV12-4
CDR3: CASRLAERSYNEQFF
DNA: TGTGCCAGCAGGCTAGCGGAGCGCTCCTACAATGAGCAGTTCTTC

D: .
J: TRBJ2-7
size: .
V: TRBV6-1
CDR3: CASSPDPLTPYEQYF
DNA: TGTGCCAGCAGTCCTGATCCTCTCACGCCCTACGAGCAGTACTTC